This TCR beta chain derives from a study of long-term antiretroviral therapy in people with HIV. About the research overall: The earliest specimens came about a decade ahead of the 2015 immediate-ART recommendation.

As for this clone: Other DNA sequences in this specimen translate into the identical CDR3.

Investigators performed immunoSEQ version v3.0 at survey level. TCRdb keeps only in-frame clones here, not all; method: immunoSEQ multiplex PCR. The sample yields some 30,000 clones, 90% seen once. Germline V gene lookup returns CDR1 KGHSH and CDR2 LQKENI. The CDR3 sequence is 15 residues long. The V gene end was trimmed by 2 bases and the J gene end by 3 bases; junction bases not matched to a gene: 7. Sequenced material: unsorted PBMCs, taken just over 5 years after starting antiretroviral therapy. This chain links TRBV18 with TRBJ2-7; 7 nucleotides match TRBD2. This sequence was found in a woman aged 40 to 50 with HIV. This chain's CDR3 is CASSPSSGGSYEQYF. The CDR3 bases are TGTGCCAGCTCACCATCATCTGGCGGGAGCTACGAGCAGTACTTC.